The 7 T cell receptor beta chains below come from one sample, sequenced in a study of CXCR4 blockade with PD-1 therapy in pancreatic cancer. Profiled with immunoSEQ multiplex PCR; TCRdb holds only in-frame clones, not every one. The sample has 4,500 to 5,500 clones, nearly 50% seen once. The sequenced sample consisted of tumor tissue. The receptor set was obtained from a human donor with pancreatic ductal adenocarcinoma.

The gene calls are TRBV10-3 and TRBJ2-1; 8 nucleotides line up with TRBD2. The CDR3 has 20 amino acids. The ends lost 3 bases at V and 2 bases at J; junction bases unmatched: 18. The germline V gene encodes CDR1 ENHRY and CDR2 SYGVKD. The CDR3 region is CAISDQAGRGSGVTYNEQFF. The CDR3 DNA reads TGTGCCATCAGTGATCAGGCTGGGCGAGGTAGCGGGGTAACCTACAATGAGCAGTTCTTC.

This clone is deemed medium-sized. The chain is built from TRBV6-8 and TRBJ2-3; D not certain. CDR1 and CDR2 (germline): MNHGY, SAAAGT. V lost 7 bases to trimming and J lost 4 bases, with 21 bases between them. The CDR3 extends over 16 amino acids. The CDR3 reads CASMPSGWGRADTQYF. For the CDR3, the DNA is TGTGCCAGCATGCCGTCAGGCTGGGGTAGGGCAGATACGCAGTATTTT.

This clone showed up just a few times. An end of the junction does not agree with germline; a read error may underlie this. The chain couples TRBV6-8 to TRBJ2-2; perhaps D is TRBD1 or TRBD2 (5 bases each). Germline CDR1 and CDR2: MNHGY and SAAAGT. The CDR3 totals 15 residues. The CDR3: CAISAGTTFTGELFF. The CDR3 coding sequence is TGTGCCATCAGTGCCGGGACCACATTCACCGGGGAGCTGTTTTTT.

In this sample, this clone turned up a few times. The chain combines TRBV7-1 with TRBJ1-1, with 7 bases fitting TRBD1. TRBV7-1 is sorted into the ORF group, with uncertain function. V shed 1 base and J 6 bases; nucleotides not matched to a gene: 5. The CDR3 length is 14 residues. The CDR3 DNA sequence: TGTGCCAGCAGCTCAGGACAGGGCCGGCCTGAAGCTTTCTTT. Its translation: CASSSGQGRPEAFF.

The V gene is TRBV28, the J gene TRBJ2-5; D unresolved. Germline CDR1 reads MDHEN; CDR2 reads SYDVKM. The CDR3 loop spans 16 amino acids. V was pared by 2 bases and J by 5 bases, with 18 bases between. In nucleotides, the CDR3 is TGTGCCAGCAGTTTAGCCGCCTTGTGGCTGACGGAGACCCAGTACTTC. This encodes CASSLAALWLTETQYF.

V and J are TRBV29-1 and TRBJ2-1, with a possible D match to TRBD2 (5 bases). This CDR3 region has 12 residues. Germline V CDR1 and CDR2: SQVTM, ANQGSEA. V gave up 6 bases and J gave up 4 bases, with 10 bases separating them. The CDR3 sequence is CSVDGVYNEQFF. The CDR3 bases are TGCAGCGTCGACGGGGTATACAATGAGCAGTTCTTC.

V usage is TRBV4-1 and J usage is TRBJ2-7; TRBD1 aligns across 9 bases. With 4 bases clipped from V and 5 bases from J, the junction kept 12 bases outside the gene matches. Germline CDR1 and CDR2: MGHRA and YSYEKL. The CDR3 totals 16 residues. The CDR3 spells CASSPGNRDRDHEQYF. DNA of the CDR3: TGCGCCAGCAGCCCCGGTAATAGGGACAGGGACCACGAGCAGTACTTC.